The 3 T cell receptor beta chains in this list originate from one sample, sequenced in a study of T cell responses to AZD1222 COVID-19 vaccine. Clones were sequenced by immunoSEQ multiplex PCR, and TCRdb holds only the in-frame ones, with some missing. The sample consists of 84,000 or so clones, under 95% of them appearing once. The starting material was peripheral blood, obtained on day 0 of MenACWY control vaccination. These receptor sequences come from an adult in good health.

The CDR3: CASKGTNYGYTF. The CDR3, as DNA: TGTGCCAGTAAGGGTACTAACTATGGCTACACCTTC. The chain recombines TRBV19 with TRBJ1-2, with unresolved D. V was pared by 7 bases and J by 0 bases, with 6 bases between. CDR3 length: 12 amino acids. CDR1 and CDR2 from the germline V gene are LNHDA and SQIVND (reference sequence). Full variable domain (outside the CDR3, taken from reference TRBV19 and TRBJ1-2): DGGITQSPKYLFRKEGQNVTLSCEQNLNHDAMYWYRQDPGQGLRLIYYSQIVNDFQKGDIAEGYSVSREKKESFPLTVTSAQKNPTAFYLCASKGTNYGYTFGSGTRLTVV.

In DNA, the CDR3 is TGTGCCAGCAGCTTATCCGGGACAGTCTTATCCTACAATGAGCAGTTCTTC. Encoded protein: CASSLSGTVLSYNEQFF. The chain combines TRBV7-2 with TRBJ2-1; 7 positions agree with TRBD1. V dropped 2 bases and J dropped 1; count of bases not matched to a gene: 8. The CDR3 spans 17 residues. The germline V gene encodes CDR1 SGHTA and CDR2 FQGNSA.

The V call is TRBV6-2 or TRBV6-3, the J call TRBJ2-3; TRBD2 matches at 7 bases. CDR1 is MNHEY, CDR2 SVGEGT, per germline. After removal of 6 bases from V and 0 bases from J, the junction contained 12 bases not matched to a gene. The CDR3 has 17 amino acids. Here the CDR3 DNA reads TGTGCCAGCAGCCAACGGGGGGAGCGGTCTAGCACAGATACGCAGTATTTT. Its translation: CASSQRGERSSTDTQYF.